Presented here are 23 T cell receptor beta chains from one specimen sequenced in a study of CD8 T cells in Susac syndrome (dated 2019 in TCRdb). Library preparation employed the immunoSEQ multiplex PCR assay. RNA was extracted using the RNeasy kit, and about 0.45 to 1 microgram was reverse transcribed with random hexamers. TCRdb ran its own pipeline on the public reads, namely fastp trimming at Q25 and MiXCR clone calling, and kept in-frame beta chains. For every CDR3 protein sequence, its rows merge into one entry that carries the most common genes and DNA. Here the sample has about 94,000 distinct CDR3 sequences; 90% to 95% occur a single time. Together, the top ten hold 0.3% of the sample. What was sequenced was CD4+ T cells from PBMCs. All receptors come from a human donor with Susac syndrome.

The chain combines TRBV29-1 with TRBJ1-1, with unresolved D. The CDR3 loop spans 14 amino acids. Trimming took off 3 bases at V and 0 bases at J, with 11 bases between the two ends. Germline CDR1 reads SQVTM; CDR2 reads ANQGSEA. CDR3 bases: TGCAGCGTTGAGGTTAGGAGTATGAACACTGAAGCTTTCTTT. It specifies CSVEVRSMNTEAFF.

This clonotype occurred once. J is TRBJ2-3 and V is TRBV9; tentatively, D is TRBD1 (5 bases). Germline CDR1 and CDR2: SGDLS and YYNGEE. This CDR3 is 12 amino acids long. Trimming pared 6 bases from V and 5 bases from J, leaving 10 bases between. CDR3: CASNQGKDTQYF. CDR3 nucleotide sequence: TGTGCCAGCAACCAGGGTAAAGATACGCAGTATTTT.

The V gene is TRBV3-1, the J gene TRBJ2-5; D call uncertain. The CDR3 runs 14 residues. CDR1 is LGHDT, CDR2 YNNKEL, per germline (reference sequence). V was clipped by 4 bases and J by 5 bases, with 14 bases between them. The CDR3 DNA reads as TGTGCCAGCAGCCCCCGCGGATGGTCTGAGACCCAGTACTTC. Protein: CASSPRGWSETQYF.

The chain employs TRBV20-1 and TRBJ2-7; no definite D call. The CDR3 is 15 amino acids. The V end lost 5 bases, the J end lost 0 bases, and 17 bases lay between the germline ends. Germline V gene lookup returns CDR1 DFQATT and CDR2 SNEGSKA (reference sequence). CDR3 sequence: CSAGLLILSSYEQYF. The CDR3 bases are TGCAGTGCTGGGCTGCTCATTTTGAGCTCCTACGAGCAGTACTTC.

The rearrangement uses TRBV5-1 and TRBJ2-7; D call uncertain. Germline V CDR1 and CDR2: SGHRS, YFSETQ. The CDR3 contains 16 residues. The germline V and J ends were trimmed by 0 bases and 0 bases, with 13 bases remaining between them. The CDR3 coding sequence is TGCGCCAGCAGCTTGGAAGGCGGTAGGAGCTCCTACGAGCAGTACTTC. Translated: CASSLEGGRSSYEQYF.

V is TRBV27 and J is TRBJ2-7, with D possibly called TRBD1 or TRBD2 (6 bases each). Germline-derived CDR1 and CDR2 are MNHEY and SMNVEV (reference sequence). CDR3 size: 12 residues. The V gene lost 7 bases and the J gene lost 3 bases, with 10 bases spanning the gap. CDR3 sequence: CASKRGDYEQYF. For the CDR3, the DNA is TGTGCCAGCAAGAGGGGGGACTACGAGCAGTACTTC.

The chain couples TRBV12-3 or TRBV12-4 to TRBJ1-5, with D hard to call. The CDR3 runs to 13 residues. V lost 4 bases to trimming and J lost 8 bases, with 12 bases between them. The DNA for the CDR3 is TGTGCCAGCAGTTATCAAAGTGAGGAGCCCCAGCATTTT. Amino acids: CASSYQSEEPQHF.

The chain links TRBV19 to TRBJ2-3, with D maybe TRBD2 (6 bases). This CDR3 is 13 amino acids long. Germline V lookup: CDR1 LNHDA, CDR2 SQIVND (reference sequence). Trimming shortened V by 7 bases and J by 1 base, and 9 bases separated the two germline ends. CDR3 protein: CASTWGGTDTQYF. The CDR3 DNA is TGTGCCAGTACGTGGGGGGGCACAGATACGCAGTATTTT.

This chain uses TRBV14 with TRBJ1-3; 10 bases agree with TRBD1. The J segment lost 1 base and the V segment lost 4 bases, leaving 7 bases of the junction unmatched. The germline V gene has CDR1 SGHDN and CDR2 FVKESK. CDR3 length: 17 amino acids. The DNA of the CDR3 is TGTGCCAGCAGCCGGGACAGGGGTAAATGGTCTGGAAACACCATATATTTT. The encoded protein is CASSRDRGKWSGNTIYF.

The chain carries TRBV6-2 or TRBV6-3 and TRBJ1-5, with 9 bases matching TRBD1. Germline CDR1 is MNHEY and CDR2 is SVGEGT. After removal of 5 bases from V and 0 bases from J, the junction contained 11 bases not matched to a gene. The CDR3 runs to 18 residues. CDR3 DNA sequence: TGTGCCAGCAGTGGGACAGGGCGCCACGATTATAGCAATCAGCCCCAGCATTTT. Its protein product is CASSGTGRHDYSNQPQHF.

The chain's CDR3 is CASSRLAGVASTDTQYF. CDR3 nucleotides: TGTGCCAGCAGTCGACTAGCGGGGGTAGCCAGCACAGATACGCAGTATTTT. The chain uses TRBV7-3 and TRBJ2-3; 12 bases map to TRBD2. The CDR3 totals 17 residues. Germline lookup yields CDR1 SGHTA and CDR2 FQGTGA. Trimming removed 6 bases from V and 0 bases from J; junction bases left unmatched: 7.

The chain uses TRBV4-1 and TRBJ2-4; 7 bases are a match to TRBD1. The CDR3 is made up of 15 amino acids. Looked up from germline, CDR1 is MGHRA and CDR2 is YSYEKL. V dropped 3 bases and J dropped 5; count of bases not matched to a gene: 7. In DNA form, the CDR3 reads TGCGCCAGCAGCCATTTACAGGGGCGGGAAAACATTCAGTACTTC. Translated: CASSHLQGRENIQYF.

The chain recombines TRBV28 with TRBJ1-5; perhaps TRBD1 as D (6 bases). The CDR3 has 15 residues. Germline CDR1 reads MDHEN; CDR2 reads SYDVKM. V lost 2 bases and J lost 4, with 12 bases in between. CDR3 DNA sequence: TGTGCCAGCAGTTTAAGGGGGTCAGTTAATCAGCCCCAGCATTTT. Amino acid sequence: CASSLRGSVNQPQHF.

The chain carries TRBV9 and TRBJ1-4; 7 bases are a match to TRBD1. The J segment lost 8 bases and the V segment lost 3 bases, leaving 7 bases of the junction unmatched. Germline CDR1 SGDLS, CDR2 YYNGEE. This CDR3 has 14 amino acids. The CDR3 sequence: CASSATGAKEKLFF. As DNA, the CDR3 is TGTGCCAGCAGCGCAACAGGGGCGAAGGAAAAACTGTTTTTT.

V and J are TRBV20-1 and TRBJ1-6, with 7 bases matching TRBD1. Per germline, CDR1 DFQATT and CDR2 SNEGSKA (reference sequence). CDR3 length equals 16 residues. V trimming: 6 bases; J trimming: 0 bases; junction bases outside the gene matches: 8. The CDR3 spells CSARTGQSSYNSPLHF. The CDR3 DNA sequence: TGCAGTGCGAGGACAGGACAAAGCTCCTATAATTCACCCCTCCACTTT.

The genes are TRBV12-3 or TRBV12-4 and TRBJ2-7; TRBD2 agrees at 10 bases. The CDR3 loop spans 14 amino acids. J gave up 6 bases and V 6 bases, and 8 bases lay outside the gene matches. The DNA of the CDR3 is TGTGCCAGCAGCCTCAGCGGGGGGGCGGCCGAGCAGTACTTC. Amino acid sequence: CASSLSGGAAEQYF.

The chain is built from TRBV4-1 and TRBJ1-1, with D maybe TRBD1 (5 bases). Trimming cost V 2 bases and J 0 bases, with 10 bases left between them. This CDR3 is 15 amino acids long. CDR1 is MGHRA, CDR2 YSYEKL, per germline. The CDR3 here is CASSQMGRMNTEAFF. In DNA form, the CDR3 reads TGCGCCAGCAGCCAAATGGGACGGATGAACACTGAAGCTTTCTTT.

The CDR3 here is CASSLRLDTEAFF. CDR3 bases: TGTGCCAGCAGCTTGAGGTTGGACACTGAAGCTTTCTTT. This chain uses TRBV5-4 with TRBJ1-1; D uncertain. Between the trimmed V and J ends, which lost 1 base and 3 bases, there was a span of 7 bases. Germline V gives CDR1 SGHNT, CDR2 YYREEE (reference sequence). There are 13 residues in the CDR3.

The gene calls are TRBV5-1 and TRBJ2-7; D gene unclear. Trimming removed 7 bases from V and 4 bases from J, with 18 bases in between. Per germline, CDR1 SGHRS and CDR2 YFSETQ. The length of the CDR3 is 14 residues. The CDR3 coding sequence is TGCGCCAGCCGAACCGCCGGACGTCCTTACGAGCAGTACTTC. It encodes CASRTAGRPYEQYF.

This chain connects TRBV5-1 to TRBJ2-7; possibly TRBD1 for D (6 bases). Germline-derived CDR1 and CDR2 are SGHRS and YFSETQ. Trimming pared 5 bases from V and 7 bases from J, leaving 16 bases between. CDR3 length: 13 amino acids. The DNA for the CDR3 is TGCGCCAGCAGTTGGACAGACTCTAGGGAGCAGTACTTC. This encodes CASSWTDSREQYF.

The chain is built from TRBV28 and TRBJ1-5, with 8 bases matching TRBD1. CDR1 and CDR2 (germline): MDHEN, SYDVKM. With V trimmed by 5 bases and J by 2 bases, 8 bases remained unmatched. CDR3 size: 16 residues. In DNA form, the CDR3 reads TGTGCCAGCAGTCGACCTCAGGGGGCTGGCAATCAGCCCCAGCATTTT. Its translation is CASSRPQGAGNQPQHF.

The gene calls are TRBV12-3 or TRBV12-4 and TRBJ2-2, with D hard to call. CDR3 length equals 13 residues. Between the trimmed V and J ends, which lost 8 bases and 1 base, there was a span of 8 bases. The CDR3 sequence is CASREQNTGELFF. Here the CDR3 DNA reads TGTGCCAGCCGCGAGCAGAACACCGGGGAGCTGTTTTTT.

This rearrangement joins TRBV7-9 to TRBJ2-5, with 7 bases that match TRBD1. V gave up 5 bases and J gave up 2 bases; unmatched junction bases: 5. Germline CDR1 is SEHNR and CDR2 is FQNEAQ (reference sequence). CDR3 length: 14 amino acids. CDR3 sequence reads: CASSPRDSQETQYF. In nucleotides, the CDR3 is TGTGCCAGCAGCCCCCGGGACAGTCAAGAGACCCAGTACTTC.